Listed below are T cell receptor beta chains from one sample, sequenced in a study of blood T cell repertoires in COVID-19. Using immunoSEQ multiplex PCR, the repertoire was profiled, and TCRdb retains in-frame clones only, with some absent. The table lists some 120,000 clones, roughly 84% of them singletons, with around 13% in the top ten. Sample: peripheral blood. These receptors were taken from a woman aged 25 to 39 who had recovered from COVID-19. Both conserved end residues are part of each CDR3. D genes are given only for firm matches. A clone size is listed for some rows: how often the clone was seen (once, few, many), or a class if it is expanded.

d_gene	abundance	j_gene	v_gene	CDR3aa	CDR3nt
TRBD1	few	TRBJ2-4	TRBV10-3	CAISESGTGIAKNIQYF	TGTGCCATCAGTGAGTCAGGGACAGGGATAGCCAAAAACATTCAGTACTTC
NA	few	TRBJ2-5	TRBV18	CASSPAGGGETQYF	TGTGCCAGCTCACCAGCTGGGGGCGGGGAGACCCAGTACTTC
TRBD1	NA	TRBJ2-1	TRBV5-6	CASSLRDREFF	TGTGCCAGCAGCTTAAGGGACAGAGAGTTCTTC
NA	NA	TRBJ1-5	TRBV6-1	CASSEEGVQPQHF	TGTGCCAGCAGTGAAGAGGGAGTGCAGCCCCAGCATTTT
NA	NA	TRBJ1-2	TRBV30	CAWRQDRLSFYGYTF	TGTGCCTGGAGGCAGGACAGACTGAGCTTCTATGGCTACACCTTC
NA	NA	TRBJ2-5	TRBV2	CASFALQETQYF	TGTGCCAGCTTTGCACTACAAGAGACCCAGTACTTC
TRBD1	NA	TRBJ2-5	TRBV18	CASSPWTGGGQETQYF	TGTGCCAGCTCACCCTGGACAGGGGGTGGCCAAGAGACCCAGTACTTC
NA	few	TRBJ1-2	TRBV21-1	CASSKRHRRFYTF	TGTGCCAGCAGCAAACGACATCGGCGATTCTACACCTTC
NA	NA	TRBJ1-5	TRBV30	CAWSGREDQPQHF	TGTGCCTGGAGTGGCAGGGAGGATCAGCCCCAGCATTTT
NA	NA	TRBJ2-1	TRBV2	CASSDPAGPRLVNEQFF	TGTGCCAGCAGTGACCCGGCAGGGCCCAGATTAGTCAATGAGCAGTTCTTC
TRBD1	NA	TRBJ1-1	TRBV6-5	CASRDRARDTEAFF	TGTGCCAGCAGGGACAGGGCGAGGGACACTGAAGCTTTCTTT
NA	NA	TRBJ2-3	TRBV4-1	CASSQGSEADTQYF	TGCGCCAGCAGCCAAGGGTCCGAGGCAGATACGCAGTATTTT
TRBD2	NA	TRBJ2-7	TRBV6-5	CASSPWTSGSYEQYF	TGTGCCAGCAGTCCCTGGACTAGCGGGAGCTACGAGCAGTACTTC
NA	NA	TRBJ1-2	TRBV5-1	CASSVTANYGYTF	TGCGCCAGCAGTGTTACAGCTAACTATGGCTACACCTTC
TRBD2	NA	TRBJ2-7	TRBV28	CASSLLPSGRVGEQYF	TGTGCCAGCAGTTTATTACCCAGCGGGAGGGTAGGGGAGCAGTACTTC
NA	NA	TRBJ2-3	TRBV4-1	CASSQERGSGTDTQYF	TGCGCCAGCAGCCAAGAACGGGGGTCCGGAACAGATACGCAGTATTTT
NA	NA	TRBJ1-2	TRBV6-5	CASSHRGVSNYGYTF	TGTGCCAGCAGCCATCGCGGGGTTAGTAACTATGGCTACACCTTC
TRBD1	NA	TRBJ2-1	TRBV9	CASSGGTGGYNEQFF	TGTGCCAGCAGCGGGGGTACAGGGGGATACAATGAGCAGTTCTTC
NA	NA	TRBJ1-1	TRBV6-1	CASSETGGLNTEAFF	TGTGCCAGCAGTGAAACGGGGGGGTTGAACACTGAAGCTTTCTTT
NA	NA	TRBJ1-1	TRBV15	CATSRVAFGLAFNTEAFF	TGTGCCACCAGCAGAGTTGCATTTGGGCTCGCGTTCAACACTGAAGCTTTCTTT
NA	NA	TRBJ1-5	TRBV19	CASSARFTPGNQPQHF	TGTGCCAGTAGTGCCAGGTTCACACCTGGCAATCAGCCCCAGCATTTT
NA	NA	TRBJ2-7	TRBV2	CASKAGNSYEQYF	TGTGCCAGCAAGGCCGGGAACTCCTACGAGCAGTACTTC
NA	NA	TRBJ1-5	TRBV2	CASRGVGADQPQHF	TGTGCCAGCAGGGGTGTAGGGGCCGACCAGCCCCAGCATTTT
TRBD1	NA	TRBJ1-2	TRBV4-2	CASSQAGGTATYYGYTF	TGTGCCAGCAGCCAAGCAGGGGGGACCGCCACCTACTATGGCTACACCTTC
NA	NA	TRBJ1-1	TRBV6-5	CASSRVQGSTEAFF	TGTGCCAGCAGCCGTGTGCAGGGAAGCACTGAAGCTTTCTTT
TRBD1	few	TRBJ1-5	TRBV27	CASRGTGESQPQHF	TGTGCCAGCAGGGGCACAGGGGAAAGTCAGCCCCAGCATTTT
NA	NA	TRBJ2-7	TRBV6-1	CASSEAMTGGQYF	TGTGCCAGCAGTGAAGCGATGACAGGTGGACAGTACTTC
NA	NA	TRBJ2-1	TRBV6-6	CATEMLATYNEQFF	TGTGCCACCGAAATGCTAGCCACCTACAATGAGCAGTTCTTC
NA	NA	TRBJ1-2	TRBV29-1	CSSQRMTDGYTF	TGCAGCTCCCAGAGGATGACGGATGGCTACACCTTC
TRBD1	NA	TRBJ1-1	TRBV2	CASTPGQGRAEAFF	TGTGCCAGCACGCCAGGACAGGGTCGCGCTGAAGCTTTCTTT
NA	NA	TRBJ2-7	TRBV18	CASSPDSFLSYEQYF	TGTGCCAGCTCACCTGACAGTTTTCTCTCCTACGAGCAGTACTTC
NA	NA	TRBJ1-2	TRBV27	CASSPYEGGSNDGYTF	TGTGCCAGCAGTCCCTATGAGGGAGGGAGTAATGATGGCTACACCTTC
TRBD1	NA	TRBJ2-7	TRBV7-9	CASSLGGTGRGEQYF	TGTGCCAGCAGCTTAGGGGGGACAGGGAGGGGCGAGCAGTACTTC
TRBD2	NA	TRBJ2-5	TRBV5-1	CASSRTSGGGYETQYF	TGCGCCAGCAGCCGGACTAGCGGGGGGGGCTATGAGACCCAGTACTTC
TRBD1	NA	TRBJ2-7	TRBV6-5	CASRGQGSMHEQYF	TGTGCCAGCAGGGGACAGGGTTCGATGCACGAGCAGTACTTC
NA	NA	TRBJ2-2	TRBV5-4	CASSLEGGNTGELFF	TGTGCCAGCAGCTTGGAAGGGGGTAACACCGGGGAGCTGTTTTTT
NA	once	TRBJ2-2	TRBV27	CASSRGRVVNTGELFF	TGTGCCAGCAGCCGCGGGCGAGTAGTGAACACCGGGGAGCTGTTTTTT
TRBD1	once	TRBJ2-1	TRBV4-1	CASSQGPGTGVDYNEQFF	TGCGCCAGCAGCCAAGGTCCCGGGACAGGGGTGGACTACAATGAGCAGTTCTTC
TRBD1	NA	TRBJ1-6	TRBV19	CASTYRGDSPLHF	TGTGCCAGCACCTACAGGGGTGATTCACCCCTCCACTTT
TRBD1	few	TRBJ1-1	TRBV18	CASSLIPQGQGSKDTEAFF	TGTGCCAGCTCACTCATACCCCAGGGACAGGGCTCGAAGGACACTGAAGCTTTCTTT
NA	NA	TRBJ1-1	TRBV5-1	CASSLKVGGTEAFF	TGCGCCAGCAGCTTGAAAGTGGGGGGCACTGAAGCTTTCTTT